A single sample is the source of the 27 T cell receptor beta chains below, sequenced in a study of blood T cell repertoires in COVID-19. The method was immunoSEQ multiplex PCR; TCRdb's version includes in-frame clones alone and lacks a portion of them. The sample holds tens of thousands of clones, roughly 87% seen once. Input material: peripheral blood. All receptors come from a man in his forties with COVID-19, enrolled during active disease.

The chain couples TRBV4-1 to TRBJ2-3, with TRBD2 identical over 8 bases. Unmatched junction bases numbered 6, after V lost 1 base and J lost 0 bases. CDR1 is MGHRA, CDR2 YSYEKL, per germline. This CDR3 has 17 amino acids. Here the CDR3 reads CASSQAGGRYSTDTQYF. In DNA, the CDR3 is TGCGCCAGCAGCCAAGCGGGGGGGCGATATAGCACAGATACGCAGTATTTT.

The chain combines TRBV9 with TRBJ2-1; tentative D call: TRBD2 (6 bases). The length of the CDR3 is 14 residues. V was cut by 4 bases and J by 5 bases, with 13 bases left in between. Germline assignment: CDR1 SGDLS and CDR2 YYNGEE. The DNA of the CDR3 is TGTGCCAGCAGCAAGTCTAGCGCCAACAATGAGCAGTTCTTC. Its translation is CASSKSSANNEQFF.

The CDR3 region is CATRGTGSSYNEQFF. The CDR3 nucleotides read TGTGCCACCAGAGGTACGGGAAGCTCCTACAATGAGCAGTTCTTC. The V call is TRBV15, the J call TRBJ2-1; weak D call: TRBD2 (5 bases). This CDR3 contains 15 residues. The germline CDR1 and CDR2 sequences are LNHNV and YYDKDF (reference sequence). V lost 6 bases, J lost 0 bases, and 12 bases lay in between.

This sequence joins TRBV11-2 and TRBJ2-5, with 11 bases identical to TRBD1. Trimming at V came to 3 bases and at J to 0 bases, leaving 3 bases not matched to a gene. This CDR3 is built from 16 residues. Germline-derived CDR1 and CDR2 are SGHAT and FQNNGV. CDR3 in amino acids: CASSLGQGVYQETQYF. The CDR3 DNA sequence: TGTGCCAGCAGCTTGGGACAGGGGGTGTACCAAGAGACCCAGTACTTC.

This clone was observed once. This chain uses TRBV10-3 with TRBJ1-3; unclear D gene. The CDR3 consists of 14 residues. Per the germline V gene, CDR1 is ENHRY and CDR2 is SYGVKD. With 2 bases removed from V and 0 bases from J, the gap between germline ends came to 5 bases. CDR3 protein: CAISEGRSGNTIYF. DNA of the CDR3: TGTGCCATCAGTGAGGGGCGCTCTGGAAACACCATATATTTT.

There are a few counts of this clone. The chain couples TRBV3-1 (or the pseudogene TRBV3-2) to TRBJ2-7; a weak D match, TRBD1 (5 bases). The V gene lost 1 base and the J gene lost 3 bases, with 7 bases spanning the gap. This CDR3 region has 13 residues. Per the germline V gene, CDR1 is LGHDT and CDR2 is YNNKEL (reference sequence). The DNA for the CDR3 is TGTGCCAGCAGCCAAGGGCAGGGCTACGAGCAGTACTTC. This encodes CASSQGQGYEQYF.

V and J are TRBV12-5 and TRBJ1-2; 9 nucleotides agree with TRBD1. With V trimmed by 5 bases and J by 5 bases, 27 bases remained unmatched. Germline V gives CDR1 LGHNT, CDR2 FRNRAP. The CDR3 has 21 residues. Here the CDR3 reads CASGPPHPWGQGVFVRYGYTF. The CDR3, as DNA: TGTGCTAGTGGTCCCCCCCATCCCTGGGGACAGGGTGTTTTTGTCAGGTATGGCTACACCTTC.

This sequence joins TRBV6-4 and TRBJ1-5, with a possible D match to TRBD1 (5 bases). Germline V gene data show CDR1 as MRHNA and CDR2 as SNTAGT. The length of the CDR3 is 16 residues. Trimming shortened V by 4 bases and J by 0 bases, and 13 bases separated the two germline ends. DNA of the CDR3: TGTGCCAGCAGTGTCCCGGGACTTACTAGCAATCAGCCCCAGCATTTT. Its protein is CASSVPGLTSNQPQHF.

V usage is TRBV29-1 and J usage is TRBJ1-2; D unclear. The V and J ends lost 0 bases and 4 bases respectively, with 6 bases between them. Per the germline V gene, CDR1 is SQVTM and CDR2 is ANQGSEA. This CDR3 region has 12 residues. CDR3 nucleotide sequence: TGCAGCGTTGAAGACAGGTTCTATGGCTACACCTTC. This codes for CSVEDRFYGYTF.

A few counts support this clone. The DNA for the CDR3 is TGTGCCAGCAGCTTGAACCCTGGCTTCGTATCAGGGACAGATACGCAGTATTTT. It translates to CASSLNPGFVSGTDTQYF. This rearrangement joins TRBV5-6 to TRBJ2-3; tentative D call: TRBD1 (5 bases). Trimming left V 1 base short and J 3 bases short, with 21 bases between. CDR1 and CDR2 from the germline V gene are SGHDT and YYEEEE. The CDR3 is 18 residues long.

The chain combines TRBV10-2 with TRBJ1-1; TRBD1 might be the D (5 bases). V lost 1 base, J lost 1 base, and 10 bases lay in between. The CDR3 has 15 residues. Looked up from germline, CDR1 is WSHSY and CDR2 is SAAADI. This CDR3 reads CASSEFGGRNTEAFF. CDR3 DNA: TGCGCCAGCAGTGAGTTCGGGGGACGGAACACTGAAGCTTTCTTT.

The CDR3 nucleotides are TGCGCCAGCAGCGCCCGACTAGCGGGGGGGAGCACAGATACGCAGTATTTT. Translation gives CASSARLAGGSTDTQYF. The rearrangement links TRBV5-1 to TRBJ2-3, with TRBD2 matching over 14 bases. This CDR3 is 17 amino acids long. Germline values: CDR1 SGHRS, CDR2 YFSETQ. After removal of 4 bases from V and 0 bases from J, the junction contained 4 bases not matched to a gene.

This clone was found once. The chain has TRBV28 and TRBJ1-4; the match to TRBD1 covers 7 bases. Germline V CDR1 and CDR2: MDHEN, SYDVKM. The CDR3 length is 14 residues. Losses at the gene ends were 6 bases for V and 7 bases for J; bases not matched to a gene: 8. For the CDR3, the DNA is TGTGCCAGCAGCTTAGACAGGGAAAGTGAAAAACTGTTTTTT. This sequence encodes CASSLDRESEKLFF.

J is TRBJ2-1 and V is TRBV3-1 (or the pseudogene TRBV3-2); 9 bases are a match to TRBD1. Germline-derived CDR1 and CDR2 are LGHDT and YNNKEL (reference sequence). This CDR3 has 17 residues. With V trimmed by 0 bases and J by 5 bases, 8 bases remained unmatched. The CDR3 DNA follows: TGTGCCAGCAGCCAAGAAGGGGTTTGGGACAGGGACAATGAGCAGTTCTTC. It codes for CASSQEGVWDRDNEQFF.

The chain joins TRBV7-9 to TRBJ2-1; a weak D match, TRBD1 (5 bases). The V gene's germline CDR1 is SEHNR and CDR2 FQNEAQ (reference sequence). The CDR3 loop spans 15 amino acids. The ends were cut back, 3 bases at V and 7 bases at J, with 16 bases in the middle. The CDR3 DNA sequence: TGTGCCAGCAGCTTGGGCGCAACAGGTCCTAATGAGCAGTTCTTC. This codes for CASSLGATGPNEQFF. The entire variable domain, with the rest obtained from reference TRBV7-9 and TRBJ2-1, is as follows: DTGVSQNPRHKITKRGQNVTFRCDPISEHNRLYWYRQTLGQGPEFLTYFQNEAQLEKSRLLSDRFSAERPKGSFSTLEIQRTEQGDSAMYLCASSLGATGPNEQFFGPGTRLTVL.

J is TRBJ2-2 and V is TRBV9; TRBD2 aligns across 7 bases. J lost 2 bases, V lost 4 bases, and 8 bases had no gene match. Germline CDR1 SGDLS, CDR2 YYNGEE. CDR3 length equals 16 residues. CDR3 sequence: CASSPRLAVNTGELFF. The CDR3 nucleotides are TGTGCCAGCAGCCCTCGGCTAGCGGTAAACACCGGGGAGCTGTTTTTT.

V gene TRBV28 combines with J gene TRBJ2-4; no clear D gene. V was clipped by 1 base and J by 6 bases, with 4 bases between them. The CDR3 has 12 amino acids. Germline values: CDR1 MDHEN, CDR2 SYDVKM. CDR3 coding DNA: TGTGCCAGCAGTTTATCCCGAAACATTCAGTACTTC. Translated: CASSLSRNIQYF.

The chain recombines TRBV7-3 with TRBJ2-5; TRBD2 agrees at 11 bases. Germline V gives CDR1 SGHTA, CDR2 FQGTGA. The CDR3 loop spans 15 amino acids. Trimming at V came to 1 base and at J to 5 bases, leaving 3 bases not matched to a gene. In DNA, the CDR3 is TGTGCCAGCAGCTTAATAGCGGGGGGGCTGGAGACCCAGTACTTC. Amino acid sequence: CASSLIAGGLETQYF.

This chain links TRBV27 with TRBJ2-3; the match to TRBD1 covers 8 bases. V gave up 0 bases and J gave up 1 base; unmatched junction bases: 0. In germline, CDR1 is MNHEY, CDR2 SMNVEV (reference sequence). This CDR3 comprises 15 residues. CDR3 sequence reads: CASSLSTGGTDTQYF. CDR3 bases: TGTGCCAGCAGTTTATCGACAGGGGGCACAGATACGCAGTATTTT.

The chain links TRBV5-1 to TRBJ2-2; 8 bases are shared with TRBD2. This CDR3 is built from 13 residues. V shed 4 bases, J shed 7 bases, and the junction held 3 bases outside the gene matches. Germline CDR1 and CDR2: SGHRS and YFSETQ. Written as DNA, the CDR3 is TGCGCCAGCAGCCGGGAGGGGGGCGGGGAGCTGTTTTTT. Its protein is CASSREGGGELFF.

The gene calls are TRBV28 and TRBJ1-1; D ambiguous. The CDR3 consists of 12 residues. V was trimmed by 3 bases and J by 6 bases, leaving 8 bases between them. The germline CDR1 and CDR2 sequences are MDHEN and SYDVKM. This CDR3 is CASSLTKAEAFF. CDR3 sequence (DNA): TGTGCCAGCAGTTTGACAAAGGCTGAAGCTTTCTTT.

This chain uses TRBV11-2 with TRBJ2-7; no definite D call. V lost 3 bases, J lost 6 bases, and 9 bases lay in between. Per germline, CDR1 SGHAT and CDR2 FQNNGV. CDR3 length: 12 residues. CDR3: CASSLRGPEQYF. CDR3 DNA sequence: TGTGCCAGCAGCTTGAGAGGCCCCGAGCAGTACTTC.

CDR3 coding DNA: TGTGCCAGCAGCTTAAACTTGGACAGGGGGGCTGAGCAGTTCTTC. Its translation is CASSLNLDRGAEQFF. The chain uses TRBV7-3 and TRBJ2-1; 10 bases line up with TRBD1. This CDR3 spans 15 amino acids. The V gene's germline CDR1 is SGHTA and CDR2 FQGTGA. With V trimmed by 1 base and J by 9 bases, 6 bases remained unmatched.

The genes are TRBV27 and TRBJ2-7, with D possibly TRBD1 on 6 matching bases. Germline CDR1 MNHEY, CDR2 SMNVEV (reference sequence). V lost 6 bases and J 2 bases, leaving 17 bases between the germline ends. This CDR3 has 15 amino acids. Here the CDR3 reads CASRLGLGGAYEQYF. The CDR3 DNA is TGTGCCAGCAGGCTGGGGCTTGGGGGCGCCTACGAGCAGTACTTC.

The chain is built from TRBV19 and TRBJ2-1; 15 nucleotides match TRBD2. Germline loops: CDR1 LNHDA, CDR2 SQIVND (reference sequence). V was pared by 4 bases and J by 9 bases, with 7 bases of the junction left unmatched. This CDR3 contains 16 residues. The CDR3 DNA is TGTGCCAGTAGTACCGGGACTAGCGGGGGGCTGGGTGAGCAGTTCTTC. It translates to CASSTGTSGGLGEQFF.

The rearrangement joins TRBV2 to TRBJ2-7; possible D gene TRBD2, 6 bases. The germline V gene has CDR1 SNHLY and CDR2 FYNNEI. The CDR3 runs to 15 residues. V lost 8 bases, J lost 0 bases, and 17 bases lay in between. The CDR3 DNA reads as TGTGCCAGCGTCCGGCTAGCGCCCCTCTCCTACGAGCAGTACTTC. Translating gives CASVRLAPLSYEQYF.

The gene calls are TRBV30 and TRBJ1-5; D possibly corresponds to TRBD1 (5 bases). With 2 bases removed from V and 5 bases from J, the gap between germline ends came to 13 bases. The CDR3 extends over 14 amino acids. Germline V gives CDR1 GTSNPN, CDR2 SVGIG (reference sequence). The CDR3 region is CAWSTGQGDQPQHF. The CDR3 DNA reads TGTGCCTGGAGTACTGGGCAGGGCGATCAGCCCCAGCATTTT.